The 25 T cell receptor beta chains below were found in one sample sequenced in a study of CD4 T cells in relation to SARS-CoV-2 and coronaviruses (dated by TCRdb to about 2021). CD4+ T cells from unexposed donors were collected before the COVID-19 pandemic (2011-2018). Following 10 days of culture, the EasySep CD4+ T cell isolation kit was used to isolate CD4+ T cells. Library construction relied on the immunoSEQ multiplex PCR assay. Held by TCRdb, this immuneACCESS table contains in-frame sequences only and omits some clones. Under half of the omission traces to an unresolved V gene where checked; the cause of the rest is unknown. A total of about 17,000 clones appear in this sample, roughly three quarters of them only once. Jointly, the top ten make up approximately 11% of the sample. The antigens these receptors bind are not known. The source material was CD4+ T cells from PBMCs, cultured in vitro. Source of these receptors: a human donor in good health.

V is TRBV29-1 and J is TRBJ2-7; TRBD2 might be the D (5 bases). V lost 6 bases and J 2 bases, leaving 14 bases between the germline ends. Germline assignment: CDR1 SQVTM and CDR2 ANQGSEA. The CDR3 is 13 residues long. CDR3 in DNA: TGCAGCGTGGAAATAGCGATTACCTACGAGCAGTACTTC. Translating gives CSVEIAITYEQYF.

The chain uses TRBV6-2 or TRBV6-3 and TRBJ1-1, with no clear D. V lost 2 bases, J lost 3 bases, and 7 bases lay in between. Germline-derived CDR1 and CDR2 are MNHEY and SVGEGT. This CDR3 comprises 13 residues. The CDR3 sequence is CASSYTRDTEAFF. In DNA form, the CDR3 reads TGTGCCAGCAGTTACACCCGGGACACTGAAGCTTTCTTT.

The chain joins TRBV5-1 to TRBJ1-3; D is unclear. This CDR3 region has 14 residues. The V end was cut by 4 bases, the J end by 1 base, with 9 bases between. CDR1 is SGHRS, CDR2 YFSETQ, per germline. This CDR3 is CASSLQSSGNTIYF. In DNA, the CDR3 is TGCGCCAGCAGCCTACAGAGTTCTGGAAACACCATATATTTT.

V is TRBV9 and J is TRBJ2-1; D is possibly TRBD2 (7 bases). Trimming took off 3 bases at V and 0 bases at J, with 13 bases between the two ends. CDR1 and CDR2 from the germline V gene are SGDLS and YYNGEE. This CDR3 has 16 amino acids. The CDR3 is CASSAGRGSSYNEQFF. The CDR3, as DNA: TGTGCCAGCAGCGCAGGGAGGGGGAGCTCCTACAATGAGCAGTTCTTC.

This clone has more than one count but fewer than ten. The gene calls are TRBV10-1 and TRBJ1-1, with a weak D call TRBD1 (6 bases). V was shortened by 0 bases and J by 9 bases, with 20 bases between the two germline ends. The CDR3 has 16 residues. The V gene's germline CDR1 is WNHNN and CDR2 SYGVQD (reference sequence). The CDR3 loop is CASSESTRAGEGKAFF. In DNA, the CDR3 is TGCGCCAGCAGTGAGTCGACTCGGGCAGGGGAGGGGAAAGCTTTCTTT.

The chain joins TRBV7-9 to TRBJ2-7, with D hard to call. CDR1 and CDR2 from the germline V gene are SEHNR and FQNEAQ (reference sequence). Between the trimmed V and J ends, which lost 5 bases and 2 bases, there was a span of 16 bases. This CDR3 is built from 15 residues. CDR3 DNA sequence: TGTGCCAGCAGCCCAGGCTTCCTGGGGACCTACGAGCAGTACTTC. It codes for CASSPGFLGTYEQYF.

The chain has TRBV14 and TRBJ2-1; D call uncertain. Germline lookup yields CDR1 SGHDN and CDR2 FVKESK. This CDR3 has 12 residues. V shed 2 bases and J shed 7 bases, with 6 bases lying between them. As DNA, the CDR3 is TGTGCCAGCAGCCAACGCAGGAATGAGCAGTTCTTC. This translates into CASSQRRNEQFF.

This chain joins TRBV7-9 and TRBJ2-7; 8 bases match TRBD2. The germline V gene encodes CDR1 SEHNR and CDR2 FQNEAQ (reference sequence). The CDR3 is 14 residues long. V gave up 3 bases and J gave up 4 bases; unmatched junction bases: 5. The CDR3 loop reads CASSLLAGGYEQYF. In DNA form, the CDR3 reads TGTGCCAGCAGCTTGCTAGCGGGTGGATACGAGCAGTACTTC.

This chain uses TRBV6-5 with TRBJ1-2, with 9 bases lining up with TRBD1. The CDR3 covers 16 residues. Germline CDR1 is MNHEY and CDR2 is SVGAGI. V shed 4 bases, J shed 4 bases, and the junction held 10 bases outside the gene matches. As DNA, the CDR3 is TGTGCCAGCAGTTCCCTTCGTCCGGGACAGGGCTATGGCTACACCTTC. Translation: CASSSLRPGQGYGYTF.

The rearrangement joins TRBV11-3 to TRBJ2-1; 8 bases line up with TRBD2. Germline CDR1 SGHNT, CDR2 YENEEA. This CDR3 region has 13 residues. J lost 10 bases, V lost 1 base, and 3 bases had no gene match. The CDR3, as DNA: TGTGCCAGCAGCTTAGGCGGGGGGAGGGAGCAGTTCTTC. Translating it yields CASSLGGGREQFF.

The rearrangement uses TRBV11-2 and TRBJ2-3; TRBD2 matches 8 bases. The germline V gene encodes CDR1 SGHAT and CDR2 FQNNGV. This CDR3 comprises 16 residues. J gave up 2 bases and V 4 bases, and 8 bases lay outside the gene matches. The CDR3 loop is CASSWLAGGNTDTQYF. CDR3 nucleotide sequence: TGTGCCAGCAGCTGGTTGGCGGGGGGAAACACAGATACGCAGTATTTT.

This sequence joins TRBV6-4 and TRBJ2-3; 10 bases fit TRBD2. The V gene's germline CDR1 is MRHNA and CDR2 SNTAGT. With V trimmed by 6 bases and J by 3 bases, 9 bases remained unmatched. The CDR3 loop spans 16 amino acids. The CDR3 DNA is TGTGCCAGCAGCAGGCTAGCGGGAGAGGGGACAGATACGCAGTATTTT. This codes for CASSRLAGEGTDTQYF.

V and J are TRBV3-1 (or the pseudogene TRBV3-2) and TRBJ2-3; 7 nucleotides match TRBD2. The germline CDR1 and CDR2 sequences are LGHDT and YNNKEL (reference sequence). J lost 8 bases, V lost 4 bases, and 15 bases had no gene match. This CDR3 has 16 amino acids. CDR3: CASSPPLGGSGVTQYF. The CDR3 bases are TGTGCCAGCAGCCCACCCCTCGGCGGGAGTGGAGTTACGCAGTATTTT.

V and J are TRBV29-1 and TRBJ1-5; perhaps TRBD1 as D (5 bases). Germline V gene sequence: CDR1 SQVTM, CDR2 ANQGSEA. V was shortened by 7 bases and J by 6 bases, with 13 bases between the two germline ends. The CDR3 runs to 12 residues. CDR3 DNA sequence: TGCAGCGCGGGGGAATATAGTCAGCCCCAGCATTTT. Translation gives CSAGEYSQPQHF.

The genes are TRBV18 and TRBJ2-5, with D possibly TRBD1 on 5 matching bases. The V end lost 3 bases, the J end lost 2 bases, and 10 bases lay between the germline ends. This CDR3 is 14 amino acids long. Germline CDR1 reads KGHSH; CDR2 reads LQKENI. Written as DNA, the CDR3 is TGTGCCAGCTCACCTGGACAAGGACAAGAGACCCAGTACTTC. This sequence encodes CASSPGQGQETQYF.

The rearrangement uses TRBV6-5 and TRBJ2-7; D not resolved. CDR3 size: 15 residues. The V end was cut by 2 bases, the J end by 2 bases, with 13 bases between. Germline lookup yields CDR1 MNHEY and CDR2 SVGAGI. The CDR3 sequence is CASSYNPYRTYEQYF. CDR3 DNA sequence: TGTGCCAGCAGTTACAATCCGTACAGAACCTACGAGCAGTACTTC.

V gene TRBV9 combines with J gene TRBJ2-5, with D possibly TRBD2 on 7 matching bases. This CDR3 is 14 amino acids long. V lost 3 bases to trimming and J lost 5 bases, with 14 bases between them. In germline, CDR1 is SGDLS, CDR2 YYNGEE. In DNA, the CDR3 is TGTGCCAGCAGCGCGCGGGGGCGTTTGGAGACCCAGTACTTC. This encodes CASSARGRLETQYF.

This chain connects TRBV7-2 to TRBJ2-7; 8 positions match TRBD1. Germline-derived CDR1 and CDR2 are SGHTA and FQGNSA. The CDR3 length is 14 residues. Trimming took 6 bases from V and 1 from J; bases not matched to a gene: 5. In nucleotides, the CDR3 is TGTGCCAGCAGGCGGGACAGGAGATCCTACGAGCAGTACTTC. It codes for CASRRDRRSYEQYF.

J is TRBJ1-2 and V is TRBV6-2 or TRBV6-3; the D gene is possibly TRBD1 (6 bases). CDR3 length: 12 amino acids. The V gene lost 6 bases and the J gene lost 7 bases, with 12 bases spanning the gap. Germline V gene lookup returns CDR1 MNHEY and CDR2 SVGEGT. CDR3 in amino acids: CASSKQGAGYTF. Written as DNA, the CDR3 is TGTGCCAGCAGCAAACAGGGTGCTGGCTACACCTTC.

The table lists this clone with a few counts. The chain employs TRBV5-4 and TRBJ2-5, with TRBD2 matching over 12 bases. V shed 2 bases and J 0 bases; nucleotides not matched to a gene: 2. Per the germline V gene, CDR1 is SGHNT and CDR2 is YYREEE (reference sequence). The CDR3 sequence is 16 residues long. In DNA, the CDR3 is TGTGCCAGCAGCTTAGGACTAGCGGGGAACCAAGAGACCCAGTACTTC. Its translation: CASSLGLAGNQETQYF.

The V and J genes are TRBV7-2 and TRBJ2-3; D is uncertain. Per the germline V gene, CDR1 is SGHTA and CDR2 is FQGNSA. This CDR3 has 12 residues. V lost 5 bases and J 5 bases, leaving 8 bases between the germline ends. CDR3 in amino acids: CASSPIVDTQYF. CDR3 in DNA: TGTGCCAGCAGCCCTATAGTAGATACGCAGTATTTT.

This clone has just a few counts. The chain couples TRBV12-2 to TRBJ2-1. TRBV12-2 is assigned pseudogene status. The CDR3 consists of 10 residues. Here the CDR3 DNA reads TGTGCAGGTCAGGGCAATGAGCAGTTCTTC. This translates into CAGQGNEQFF.

The chain combines TRBV25-1 with TRBJ1-1; no firm D call. CDR1 and CDR2 from the germline V gene are MGHDK and SYGVNS. V was clipped by 3 bases and J by 1 base, with 9 bases between them. The CDR3 contains 14 residues. CDR3 bases: TGTGCCAGCAGTGATGCAGGAACGAACACTGAAGCTTTCTTT. This codes for CASSDAGTNTEAFF.

V and J are TRBV5-6 and TRBJ1-1; D gene uncertain. The CDR3 runs to 14 residues. Germline assignment: CDR1 SGHDT and CDR2 YYEEEE. V shed 3 bases and J shed 1 base, with 10 bases lying between them. As DNA, the CDR3 is TGTGCCAGCAGCTCGGCCAGGACGAACACTGAAGCTTTCTTT. This translates into CASSSARTNTEAFF. Full variable domain (remainder filled in from reference TRBV5-6 and TRBJ1-1): DAGVTQSPTHLIKTRGQQVTLRCSPKSGHDTVSWYQQALGQGPQFIFQYYEEEERQRGNFPDRFSGHQFPNYSSELNVNALLLGDSALYLCASSSARTNTEAFFGQGTRLTVV.

V and J are TRBV5-1 and TRBJ1-1; D is unclear. Trimming cost V 6 bases and J 2 bases, with 11 bases left between them. CDR3 size: 13 residues. Looked up from germline, CDR1 is SGHRS and CDR2 is YFSETQ. CDR3 sequence (DNA): TGCGCCAGCACCCCCGGTAGTAACACTGAAGCTTTCTTT. Translating gives CASTPGSNTEAFF. The complete variable domain, with remaining parts taken from reference TRBV5-1 and TRBJ1-1, reads KAGVTQTPRYLIKTRGQQVTLSCSPISGHRSVSWYQQTPGQGLQFLFEYFSETQRNKGNFPGRFSGRQFSNSRSEMNVSTLELGDSALYLCASTPGSNTEAFFGQGTRLTVV.